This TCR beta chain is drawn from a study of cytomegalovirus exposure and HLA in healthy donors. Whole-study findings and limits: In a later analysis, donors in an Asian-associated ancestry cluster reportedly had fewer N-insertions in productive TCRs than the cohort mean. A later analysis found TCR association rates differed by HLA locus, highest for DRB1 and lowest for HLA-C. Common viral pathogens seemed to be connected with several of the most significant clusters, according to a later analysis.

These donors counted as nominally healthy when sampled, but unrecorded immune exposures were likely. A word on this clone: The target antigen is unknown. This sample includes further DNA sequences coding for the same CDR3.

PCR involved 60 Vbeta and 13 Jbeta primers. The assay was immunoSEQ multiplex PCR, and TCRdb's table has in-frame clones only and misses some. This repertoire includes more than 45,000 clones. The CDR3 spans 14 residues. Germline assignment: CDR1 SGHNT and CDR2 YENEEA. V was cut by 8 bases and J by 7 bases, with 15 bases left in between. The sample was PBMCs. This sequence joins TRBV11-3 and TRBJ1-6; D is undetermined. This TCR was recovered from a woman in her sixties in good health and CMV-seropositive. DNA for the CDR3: TGTGCCAGCCAAACCTCCATTGGCAATTCACCCCTCCACTTT. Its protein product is CASQTSIGNSPLHF.